The 15 T cell receptor beta chains below all came from one sample that was sequenced in a study of cytomegalovirus exposure and HLA in healthy donors. The PCR employed 60 Vbeta primers together with 13 Jbeta primers. Measured with immunoSEQ multiplex PCR; TCRdb has only the in-frame clones, and not every one. The sample has 250,000 or so clones, about 93% seen once. Sample: PBMCs. These receptors all stem from a girl between 2 and 10 years old in good health and CMV-seronegative.

V gene TRBV6-5 combines with J gene TRBJ2-7; maybe TRBD2 (6 bases). Between the trimmed V and J ends, which lost 5 bases and 4 bases, there was a span of 12 bases. This CDR3 is 13 amino acids long. Germline-derived CDR1 and CDR2 are MNHEY and SVGAGI. CDR3: CASSPNGGYEQYF. For the CDR3, the DNA is TGTGCCAGCAGTCCCAATGGGGGGTACGAGCAGTACTTC.

The V and J genes are TRBV10-3 and TRBJ2-7, with D tentatively TRBD2 (5 bases). This CDR3 region has 14 residues. V was shortened by 3 bases and J by 2 bases, with 11 bases between the two germline ends. The germline V gene encodes CDR1 ENHRY and CDR2 SYGVKD. The CDR3 protein is CAISDRQEAYEQYF. CDR3 nucleotides: TGTGCCATCAGTGATCGGCAGGAGGCCTACGAGCAGTACTTC.

This chain connects TRBV10-3 to TRBJ1-2, with a possible D match to TRBD1 (5 bases). Trimming cost V 3 bases and J 0 bases, with 8 bases left between them. In germline, CDR1 is ENHRY, CDR2 SYGVKD. The CDR3 is made up of 14 amino acids. CDR3 coding DNA: TGTGCCATCAGTGATCGGGGGGCTAACTATGGCTACACCTTC. Its protein is CAISDRGANYGYTF.

In its sample, this clone was seen a few times. This chain connects TRBV27 to TRBJ2-7; 9 bases are shared with TRBD2. CDR3 length: 16 residues. Germline CDR1 reads MNHEY; CDR2 reads SMNVEV (reference sequence). With V trimmed by 6 bases and J by 3 bases, 12 bases remained unmatched. CDR3 sequence (DNA): TGTGCCAGCAGGATTTTACTCGCGGGGGGGTTCTACGAGCAGTACTTC. Protein product: CASRILLAGGFYEQYF.

V usage is TRBV27 and J usage is TRBJ2-6; the D gene is possibly TRBD1 (6 bases). CDR1 and CDR2 (germline): MNHEY, SMNVEV (reference sequence). Deletions cut 1 base from V and 0 bases from J, with 16 bases between. CDR3 size: 19 residues. CDR3 DNA sequence: TGTGCCAGCAGTTTATGGGGACACCAAAGCTTCTCTGGGGCCAACGTCCTGACTTTC. It yields the protein CASSLWGHQSFSGANVLTF.

This clone was picked up one time. The chain combines TRBV5-1 with TRBJ1-5; perhaps TRBD1 as D (6 bases). Germline V gene data show CDR1 as SGHRS and CDR2 as YFSETQ. The germline V and J ends were trimmed by 0 bases and 0 bases, with 10 bases remaining between them. The CDR3 extends over 16 amino acids. CDR3: CASSLEAGASNQPQHF. The CDR3 DNA reads as TGCGCCAGCAGCTTGGAGGCAGGGGCTAGCAATCAGCCCCAGCATTTT.

CDR3 nucleotides: TGTGCCAGCAGTGACTCACAGGCCTACGAGCAGTACTTC. It yields the protein CASSDSQAYEQYF. This chain uses TRBV6-4 with TRBJ2-7, with D perhaps TRBD1 (5 bases). Germline lookup yields CDR1 MRHNA and CDR2 SNTAGT. The V gene lost 0 bases and the J gene lost 2 bases, with 5 bases spanning the gap. This CDR3 contains 13 residues.

The chain employs TRBV5-4 and TRBJ2-5, with D tentatively TRBD1 (6 bases). Germline V CDR1 and CDR2: SGHNT, YYREEE (reference sequence). The CDR3 has 14 residues. Trimming took 0 bases from V and 1 from J, leaving 7 bases between them. The CDR3 DNA reads TGTGCCAGCAGCTTGGACAGGGCCCAAGAGACCCAGTACTTC. Translated, it gives CASSLDRAQETQYF.

V usage is TRBV19 and J usage is TRBJ2-3; TRBD2 matches 11 bases. Germline V gene data show CDR1 as LNHDA and CDR2 as SQIVND (reference sequence). CDR3 length: 13 residues. V lost 2 bases, J lost 10 bases, and 2 bases stayed unmatched. Written as DNA, the CDR3 is TGTGCCAGTAGTATAACTAGCGGGAGCCCGCAGTATTTT. Its translation is CASSITSGSPQYF.

The chain joins TRBV5-6 to TRBJ2-5, with 9 bases lining up with TRBD2. Germline V gene sequence: CDR1 SGHDT, CDR2 YYEEEE. This CDR3 region has 16 residues. V was clipped by 2 bases and J by 5 bases; unmatched bases: 10. CDR3: CASSFGIAGDTETQYF. DNA for the CDR3: TGTGCCAGCAGCTTCGGGATAGCGGGGGACACGGAGACCCAGTACTTC.

The chain joins TRBV2 to TRBJ1-1, with 7 bases identical to TRBD1. V shed 8 bases and J 4 bases; nucleotides not matched to a gene: 13. CDR3 length equals 15 residues. Per the germline V gene, CDR1 is SNHLY and CDR2 is FYNNEI. CDR3 nucleotide sequence: TGTGCCAGCCTTTCTGGACAGGCTTTGGGCACTGAAGCTTTCTTT. Encoded protein: CASLSGQALGTEAFF.

This chain uses TRBV27 with TRBJ2-7; unclear D gene. Germline V gene sequence: CDR1 MNHEY, CDR2 SMNVEV (reference sequence). The CDR3 consists of 14 residues. Trimming stripped 6 bases from V and 6 bases from J, with 18 bases between. CDR3 region: CASSPVPRLGEQYF. CDR3 sequence (DNA): TGTGCCAGCAGCCCCGTCCCGAGGCTCGGCGAGCAGTACTTC.

The rearrangement links TRBV29-1 to TRBJ2-7, with a tentative D call TRBD1 (6 bases). The CDR3 extends over 14 amino acids. CDR1 SQVTM and CDR2 ANQGSEA come from the germline V gene. V lost 4 bases to trimming and J lost 2 bases, with 15 bases between them. This chain's CDR3 is CSVVRAGAAYEQYF. In DNA form, the CDR3 reads TGCAGCGTTGTGAGGGCAGGGGCGGCCTACGAGCAGTACTTC.

Turning to this clone: This specimen includes other DNA sequences encoding the same CDR3. The chain has TRBV18 and TRBJ2-7, with 8 bases that match TRBD2. Germline CDR1 is KGHSH and CDR2 is LQKENI. Unmatched junction bases numbered 0, after V lost 2 bases and J lost 3 bases. The CDR3 covers 13 residues. The CDR3 coding sequence is TGTGCCAGCTCACCAGCGGGAGGCTACGAGCAGTACTTC. Translated: CASSPAGGYEQYF.

The chain couples TRBV19 to TRBJ1-1; D is uncertain. With 6 bases removed from V and 1 base from J, the gap between germline ends came to 6 bases. CDR3 size: 12 residues. From germline, CDR1 is LNHDA and CDR2 SQIVND (reference sequence). The CDR3, as DNA: TGTGCCAGTAGACAGCCGAACACTGAAGCTTTCTTT. It is translated as CASRQPNTEAFF.